A single sample gave rise to the 3 T cell receptor beta chains below, sequenced in a study of T cell responses to AZD1222 COVID-19 vaccine. The protocol was immunoSEQ multiplex PCR, while the TCRdb copy is restricted to in-frame clones and leaves out a portion. The sample records 130,000 or so clones, 90% to 95% being singletons. Sequenced here: peripheral blood, sampled on day 0 of AZD1222 vaccination. Every receptor here comes from an adult in good health.

Here the CDR3 DNA reads TGTGCCAGCAGTTTACCATCGACAGGGGGGTCCGAGCAGTACTTC. It yields the protein CASSLPSTGGSEQYF. The V and J genes are TRBV28 and TRBJ2-7; 9 nucleotides align to TRBD1. This CDR3 contains 15 residues. CDR1 is MDHEN and CDR2 is SYDVKM in the germline V gene. Losses at the gene ends were 2 bases for V and 6 bases for J; bases not matched to a gene: 8. The full variable domain, with the rest looked up from reference TRBV28 and TRBJ2-7, is DVKVTQSSRYLVKRTGEKVFLECVQDMDHENMFWYRQDPGLGLRLIYFSYDVKMKEKGDIPEGYSVSREKKERFSLILESASTNQTSMYLCASSLPSTGGSEQYFGPGTRLTVT.

V gene TRBV4-2 combines with J gene TRBJ1-5; 10 positions agree with TRBD1. With V trimmed by 1 base and J by 0 bases, 9 bases remained unmatched. The CDR3 covers 19 residues. CDR1 is LGHNA and CDR2 is YNFKEQ in the germline V gene. In DNA, the CDR3 is TGTGCCAGCAGCCAAGGGATCGGGACAGGGGTAGCTAGCAATCAGCCCCAGCATTTT. Residues: CASSQGIGTGVASNQPQHF.

As for this clone: This CDR3 fails to terminate in the conserved phenylalanine or tryptophan, so it likely reflects a read error. Because the CDR3's place on the DNA is in doubt, the DNA is left out and the CDR3 is given as listed by TCRdb. The chain carries TRBV20-1 and TRBJ1-1. Per germline, CDR1 DFQATT and CDR2 SNEGSKA (reference sequence). The CDR3 region is 8 residues in length, termini included. The CDR3 sequence: CSVGRGRR.